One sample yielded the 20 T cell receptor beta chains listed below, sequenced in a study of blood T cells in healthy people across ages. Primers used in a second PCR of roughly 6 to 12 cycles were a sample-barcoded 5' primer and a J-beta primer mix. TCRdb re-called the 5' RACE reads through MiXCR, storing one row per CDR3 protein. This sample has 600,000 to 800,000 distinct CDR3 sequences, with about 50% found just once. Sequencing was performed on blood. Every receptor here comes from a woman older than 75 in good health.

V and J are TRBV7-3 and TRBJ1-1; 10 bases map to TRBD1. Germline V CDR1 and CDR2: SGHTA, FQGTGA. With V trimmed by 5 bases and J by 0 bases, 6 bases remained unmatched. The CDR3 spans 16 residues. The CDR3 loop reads CASSVGTGVMNTEAFF. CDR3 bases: TGTGCCAGCAGCGTCGGGACAGGGGTCATGAACACTGAAGCTTTCTTT.

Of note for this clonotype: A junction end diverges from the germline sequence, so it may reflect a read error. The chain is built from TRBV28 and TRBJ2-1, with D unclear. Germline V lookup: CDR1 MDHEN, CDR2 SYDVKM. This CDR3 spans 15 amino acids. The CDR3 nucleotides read TGTGCCGGCAGGTATCAAGACTTGTCCTACAATGAGCAGTTCTTC. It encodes CAGRYQDLSYNEQFF.

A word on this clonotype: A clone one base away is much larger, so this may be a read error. The CDR3 DNA reads as TGTGCCAGCAGTCTGACAGATTCAGGGCAGTTCTTC. Encoded protein: CASSLTDSGQFF. J is TRBJ2-1 and V is TRBV7-9, with a weak D call TRBD1 (5 bases). The CDR3 sequence is 12 residues long. From germline, CDR1 is SEHNR and CDR2 FQNEAQ (reference sequence). The V end was cut by 6 bases, the J end by 12 bases, with 15 bases between.

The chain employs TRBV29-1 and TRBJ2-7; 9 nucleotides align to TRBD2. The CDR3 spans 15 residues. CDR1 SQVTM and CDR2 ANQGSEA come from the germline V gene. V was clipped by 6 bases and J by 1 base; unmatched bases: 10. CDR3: CSVYSGGGSSYEQYF. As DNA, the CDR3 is TGCAGCGTCTATAGCGGGGGAGGATCTTCCTACGAGCAGTACTTC.

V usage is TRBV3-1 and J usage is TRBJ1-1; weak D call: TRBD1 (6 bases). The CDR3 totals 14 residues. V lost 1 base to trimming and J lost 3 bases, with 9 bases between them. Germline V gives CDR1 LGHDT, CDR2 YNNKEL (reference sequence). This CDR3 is CASSQANRDTEAFF. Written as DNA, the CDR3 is TGTGCCAGCAGCCAAGCGAACAGGGACACTGAAGCTTTCTTT. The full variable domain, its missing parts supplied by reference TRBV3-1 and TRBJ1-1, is DTAVSQTPKYLVTQMGNDKSIKCEQNLGHDTMYWYKQDSKKFLKIMFSYNNKELIINETVPNRFSPKSPDKAHLNLHINSLELGDSAVYFCASSQANRDTEAFFGQGTRLTVV.

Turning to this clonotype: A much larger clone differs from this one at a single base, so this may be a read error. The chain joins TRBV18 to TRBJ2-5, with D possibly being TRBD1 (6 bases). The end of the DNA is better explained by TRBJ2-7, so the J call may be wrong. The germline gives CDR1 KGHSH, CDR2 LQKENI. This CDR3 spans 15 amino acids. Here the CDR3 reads CASSLRDTYRFEQYF. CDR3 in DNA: TGTGCCAGCTCACTCCGGGACACCTACCGGTTCGAGCAGTACTTC.

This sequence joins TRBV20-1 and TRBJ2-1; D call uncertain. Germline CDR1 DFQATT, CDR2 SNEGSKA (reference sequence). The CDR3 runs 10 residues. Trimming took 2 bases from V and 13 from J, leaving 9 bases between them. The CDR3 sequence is CSARIGRQFF. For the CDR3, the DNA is TGCAGTGCTAGAATTGGGCGCCAGTTCTTC.

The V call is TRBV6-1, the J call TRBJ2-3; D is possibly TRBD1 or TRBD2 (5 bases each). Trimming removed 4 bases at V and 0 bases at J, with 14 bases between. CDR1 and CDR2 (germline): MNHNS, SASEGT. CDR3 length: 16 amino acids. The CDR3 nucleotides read TGTGCCAGCAGTGTCGGGACGGGCGTTAGCACAGATACGCAGTATTTT. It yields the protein CASSVGTGVSTDTQYF.

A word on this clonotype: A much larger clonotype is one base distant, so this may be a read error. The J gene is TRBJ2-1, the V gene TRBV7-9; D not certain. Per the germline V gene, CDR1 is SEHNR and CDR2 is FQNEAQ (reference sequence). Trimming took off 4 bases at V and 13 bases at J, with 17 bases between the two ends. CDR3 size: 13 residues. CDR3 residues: CASSSPLYETQFF. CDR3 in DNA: TGTGCCAGCAGCTCCCCTCTCTACGAGACCCAGTTCTTC.

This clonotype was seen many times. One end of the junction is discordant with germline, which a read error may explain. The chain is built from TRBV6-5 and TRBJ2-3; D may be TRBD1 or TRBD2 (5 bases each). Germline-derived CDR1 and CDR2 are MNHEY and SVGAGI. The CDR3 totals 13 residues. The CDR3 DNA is TGTGCCAGCAGAAGGGACGTAACAGGTACGCAGTATTTT. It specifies CASRRDVTGTQYF.

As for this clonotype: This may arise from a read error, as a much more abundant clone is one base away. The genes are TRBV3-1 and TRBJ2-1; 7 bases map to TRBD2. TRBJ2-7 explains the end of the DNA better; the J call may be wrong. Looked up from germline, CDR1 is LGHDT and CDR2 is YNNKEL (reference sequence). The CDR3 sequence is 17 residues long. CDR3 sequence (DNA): TGTGCCAGCAGCCGCCGCCGGGACTACCACACCTACAATGAGCAGTACTTC. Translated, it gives CASSRRRDYHTYNEQYF.

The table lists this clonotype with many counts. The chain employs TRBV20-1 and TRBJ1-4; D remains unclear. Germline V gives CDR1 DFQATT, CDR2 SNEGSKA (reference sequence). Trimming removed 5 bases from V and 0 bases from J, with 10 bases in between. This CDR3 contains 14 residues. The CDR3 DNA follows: TGCAGTGCTTCCCGGGCCCCAACTAATGAAAAACTGTTTTTT. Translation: CSASRAPTNEKLFF.

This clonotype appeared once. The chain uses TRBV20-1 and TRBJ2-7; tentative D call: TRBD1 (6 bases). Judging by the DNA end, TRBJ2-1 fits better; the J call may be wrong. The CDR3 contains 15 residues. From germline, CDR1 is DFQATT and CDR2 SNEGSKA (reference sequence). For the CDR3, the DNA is TGCAGTGCTAGAGCTCTATGGCAGGGGAAGAATGAGCAGTTCTTC. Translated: CSARALWQGKNEQFF.

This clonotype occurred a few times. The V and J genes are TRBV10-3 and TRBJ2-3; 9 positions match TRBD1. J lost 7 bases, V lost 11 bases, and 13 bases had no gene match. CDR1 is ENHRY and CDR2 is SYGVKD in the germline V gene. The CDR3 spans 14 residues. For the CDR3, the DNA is TGTGCCGGAGCTGCCGGGACAGGGTTGCATACGCAGTATTTT. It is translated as CAGAAGTGLHTQYF.

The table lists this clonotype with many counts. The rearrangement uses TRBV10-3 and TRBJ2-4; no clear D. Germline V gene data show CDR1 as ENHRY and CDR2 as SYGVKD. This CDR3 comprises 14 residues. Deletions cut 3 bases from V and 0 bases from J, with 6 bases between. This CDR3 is CAISESIAKNIQYF. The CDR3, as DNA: TGTGCCATCAGTGAATCGATAGCCAAAAACATTCAGTACTTC.

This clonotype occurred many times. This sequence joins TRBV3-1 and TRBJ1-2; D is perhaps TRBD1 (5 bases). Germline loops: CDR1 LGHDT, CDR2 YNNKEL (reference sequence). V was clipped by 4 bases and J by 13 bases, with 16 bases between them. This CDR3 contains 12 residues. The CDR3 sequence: CASSLSRGGTTF. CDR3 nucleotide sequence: TGTGCCAGCAGCCTTTCCCGTGGAGGGACCACCTTC.

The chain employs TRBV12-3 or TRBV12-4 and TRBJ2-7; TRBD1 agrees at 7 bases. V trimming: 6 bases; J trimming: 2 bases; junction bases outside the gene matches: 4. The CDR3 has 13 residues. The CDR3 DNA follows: TGTGCCAGCAGGGGACAGTCAACCTACGAGCAGTACTTC. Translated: CASRGQSTYEQYF.

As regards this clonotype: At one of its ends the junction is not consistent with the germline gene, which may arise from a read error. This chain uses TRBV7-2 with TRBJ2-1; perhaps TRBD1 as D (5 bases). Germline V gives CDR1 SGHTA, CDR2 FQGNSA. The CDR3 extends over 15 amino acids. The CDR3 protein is CASRLEQATYNEQFF. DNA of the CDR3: TGTGCCAGCAGGTTAGAACAGGCTACCTACAATGAGCAGTTCTTC.

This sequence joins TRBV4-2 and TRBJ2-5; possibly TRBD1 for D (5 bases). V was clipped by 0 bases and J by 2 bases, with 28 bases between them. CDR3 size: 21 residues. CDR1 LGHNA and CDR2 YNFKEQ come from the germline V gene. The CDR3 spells CASSQESSRGNDPQEQETQYF. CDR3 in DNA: TGTGCCAGCAGCCAAGAGTCATCAAGAGGAAACGACCCACAGGAACAAGAGACCCAGTACTTC.

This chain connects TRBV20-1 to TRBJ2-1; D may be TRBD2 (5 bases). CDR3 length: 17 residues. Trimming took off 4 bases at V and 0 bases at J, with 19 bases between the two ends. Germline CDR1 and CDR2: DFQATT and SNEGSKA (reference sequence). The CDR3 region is CSATTWTSPSSYNEQFF. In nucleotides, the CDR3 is TGCAGTGCTACAACTTGGACTTCCCCGAGCTCCTACAATGAGCAGTTCTTC.